What follows are 10 T cell receptor beta chains derived from one specimen sequenced in a study of blood T cell repertoires in COVID-19 (dated by TCRdb to 2020 to 2022). Libraries were prepared through the immunoSEQ multiplex PCR assay. TCRdb mirrors the immuneACCESS table, restricted to in-frame sequences. Some clones are absent from its copies; in checked studies, under half trace to an unresolved V gene, and the reason for the others is unknown. For this sample there are 130,000 to 150,000 clones; 80% to 90% appear just once. Jointly, the top ten make up around 1.7% of the sample. Sequencing was done on a sample of peripheral blood. The receptors were sampled from a woman aged 45 to 65 with acute or convalescent COVID-19.

This chain joins TRBV7-9 and TRBJ2-7; 9 bases fit TRBD1. The CDR3 extends over 16 amino acids. V lost 5 bases to trimming and J lost 3 bases; unmatched junction nucleotides: 11. Germline CDR1 reads SEHNR; CDR2 reads FQNEAQ (reference sequence). The CDR3 is CASSPQSGQGFYEQYF. CDR3 nucleotide sequence: TGTGCCAGCAGCCCGCAGTCGGGACAGGGATTCTACGAGCAGTACTTC.

The chain is built from TRBV5-1 and TRBJ2-3; perhaps TRBD2 as D (5 bases). CDR3 length equals 13 residues. Germline assignment: CDR1 SGHRS and CDR2 YFSETQ. Trimming pared 3 bases from V and 1 base from J, leaving 6 bases between. The CDR3 loop reads CASSSEGTDTQYF. Here the CDR3 DNA reads TGCGCCAGCAGCTCGGAGGGCACAGATACGCAGTATTTT.

J is TRBJ2-3 and V is TRBV29-1; D is undetermined. In germline, CDR1 is SQVTM, CDR2 ANQGSEA. V was cut by 2 bases and J by 0 bases, with 6 bases left in between. This CDR3 spans 13 amino acids. The CDR3, as DNA: TGCAGCGTTGAATTTCGGAGCACAGATACGCAGTATTTT. It encodes CSVEFRSTDTQYF.

The chain combines TRBV7-2 with TRBJ1-2; the D gene is possibly TRBD1 (5 bases). The CDR3 totals 17 residues. Trimming took 2 bases from V and 1 from J, leaving 17 bases between them. Germline V gives CDR1 SGHTA, CDR2 FQGNSA. The CDR3 sequence is CASSLHPGWEVNYGYTF. The CDR3 DNA sequence: TGTGCCAGCAGCTTACACCCAGGGTGGGAAGTTAACTATGGCTACACCTTC.

The chain employs TRBV7-3 and TRBJ1-2, with 7 bases matching TRBD1. Germline CDR1 is SGHTA and CDR2 is FQGTGA. The CDR3 is 16 residues long. V shed 5 bases, J shed 4 bases, and the junction held 13 bases outside the gene matches. The CDR3 DNA follows: TGTGCCAGCAGCCACCTGGGGGGCAGGGGGAGCTATGGCTACACCTTC. It encodes CASSHLGGRGSYGYTF. The variable domain in full, with the rest retrieved from reference TRBV7-3 and TRBJ1-2, is GAGVSQTPSNKVTEKGKYVELRCDPISGHTALYWYRQSLGQGPEFLIYFQGTGAADDSGLPNDRFFAVRPEGSVSTLKIQRTERGDSAVYLCASSHLGGRGSYGYTFGSGTRLTVV.

J is TRBJ2-7 and V is TRBV5-1, with 7 bases lining up with TRBD1. With V trimmed by 0 bases and J by 1 base, 4 bases remained unmatched. The CDR3 spans 15 residues. The germline V gene has CDR1 SGHRS and CDR2 YFSETQ. CDR3 DNA sequence: TGCGCCAGCAGCTTGGTGGGACAGACTTCCTACGAGCAGTACTTC. It encodes CASSLVGQTSYEQYF.

This clone has only one observation. This chain links TRBV6-5 with TRBJ1-2, with a tentative D call TRBD1 (6 bases). Trimming pared 5 bases from V and 6 bases from J, leaving 7 bases between. This CDR3 comprises 11 residues. From germline, CDR1 is MNHEY and CDR2 SVGAGI. The CDR3 loop reads CASSPGDGYTF. In DNA form, the CDR3 reads TGTGCCAGCAGTCCAGGGGATGGCTACACCTTC.

The chain couples TRBV5-1 to TRBJ1-3; D remains ambiguous. The ends were cut back, 1 base at V and 3 bases at J, with 5 bases in the middle. The CDR3 has 13 amino acids. Per germline, CDR1 SGHRS and CDR2 YFSETQ. The CDR3 DNA reads as TGCGCCAGCAGCTTGTACAGTGGAAACACCATATATTTT. It specifies CASSLYSGNTIYF. Using reference TRBV5-1 and TRBJ1-3 for the parts outside the CDR3, the full variable domain is KAGVTQTPRYLIKTRGQQVTLSCSPISGHRSVSWYQQTPGQGLQFLFEYFSETQRNKGNFPGRFSGRQFSNSRSEMNVSTLELGDSALYLCASSLYSGNTIYFGEGSWLTVV.

The V and J genes are TRBV3-1 (or the pseudogene TRBV3-2) and TRBJ1-6, with 9 nucleotides matching TRBD1. Germline assignment: CDR1 LGHDT and CDR2 YNNKEL (reference sequence). CDR3 size: 15 residues. Trimming took 4 bases from V and 9 from J; bases not matched to a gene: 7. CDR3 loop: CASSLGQGRISPLHF. CDR3 DNA: TGTGCCAGCAGCCTGGGACAGGGCCGCATTTCACCCCTCCACTTT.

This rearrangement joins TRBV19 to TRBJ1-2; perhaps TRBD1 as D (5 bases). Germline CDR1 reads LNHDA; CDR2 reads SQIVND (reference sequence). V gave up 6 bases and J gave up 6 bases, with 17 bases separating them. CDR3 length: 14 amino acids. CDR3 loop: CASRYRAAGNGYTF. CDR3 DNA sequence: TGTGCCAGTAGATATAGGGCCGCAGGGAATGGCTACACCTTC.